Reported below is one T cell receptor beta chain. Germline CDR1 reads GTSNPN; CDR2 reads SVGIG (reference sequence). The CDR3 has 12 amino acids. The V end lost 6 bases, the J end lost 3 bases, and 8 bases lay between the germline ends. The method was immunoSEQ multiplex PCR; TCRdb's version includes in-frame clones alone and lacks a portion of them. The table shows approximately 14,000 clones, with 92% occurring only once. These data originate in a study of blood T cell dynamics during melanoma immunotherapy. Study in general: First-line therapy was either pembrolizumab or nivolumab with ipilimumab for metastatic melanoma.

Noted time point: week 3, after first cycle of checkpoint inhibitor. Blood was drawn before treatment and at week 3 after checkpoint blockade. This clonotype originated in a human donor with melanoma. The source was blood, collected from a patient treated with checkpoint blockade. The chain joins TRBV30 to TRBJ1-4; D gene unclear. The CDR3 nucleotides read TGTGCCTGCCGGGAGGCTAATGAAAAACTGTTTTTT. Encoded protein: CACREANEKLFF.